This TCR beta chain was found in a study of blood T cell repertoires in COVID-19. Turning to the study itself: The origin of the acute and convalescent COVID-19 samples was the United States, Italy and Spain. Sources were T cells, B-cell-depleted T cells, or PBMCs; the material itself was cDNA or gDNA.

The CDR3 loop spans 15 amino acids. Germline V lookup: CDR1 MNHEY, CDR2 SMNVEV (reference sequence). V trimming: 4 bases; J trimming: 0 bases; junction bases outside the gene matches: 3. Original data processing: Estimation of nucleated cell counts was performed using reference gene primer amplification. The method was immunoSEQ multiplex PCR; TCRdb's version includes in-frame clones alone and lacks a portion of them. V and J calls and clone size come straight from that table; D and trimming were deduced from the DNA. The table records roughly 260,000 clones, over 75% of them present only once. V usage is TRBV27 and J usage is TRBJ1-3, with 7 bases that match TRBD1. The clonotype was recovered from a woman between 50 and 59 years old with acute or convalescent COVID-19. The specimen sequenced was peripheral blood. CDR3 bases: TGTGCCAGCAGTTGGGACAGTGCCTCTGGAAACACCATATATTTT. Translation gives CASSWDSASGNTIYF.